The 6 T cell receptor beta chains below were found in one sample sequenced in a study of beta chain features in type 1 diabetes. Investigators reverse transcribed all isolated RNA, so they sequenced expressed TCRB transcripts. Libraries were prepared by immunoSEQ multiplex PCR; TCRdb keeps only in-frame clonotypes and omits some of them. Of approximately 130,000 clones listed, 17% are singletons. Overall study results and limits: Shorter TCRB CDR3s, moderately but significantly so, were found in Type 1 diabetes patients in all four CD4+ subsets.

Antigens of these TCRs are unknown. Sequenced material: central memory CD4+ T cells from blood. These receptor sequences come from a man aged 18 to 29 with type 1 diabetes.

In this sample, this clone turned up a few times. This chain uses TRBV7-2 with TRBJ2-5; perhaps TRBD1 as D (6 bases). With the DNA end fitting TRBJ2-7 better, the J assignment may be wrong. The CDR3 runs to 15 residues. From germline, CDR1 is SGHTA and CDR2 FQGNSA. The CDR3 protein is CASSFSGQGSYEQYF. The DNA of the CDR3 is TGTGCCAGCAGCTTTTCGGGGCAGGGGTCCTACGAGCAGTACTTC.

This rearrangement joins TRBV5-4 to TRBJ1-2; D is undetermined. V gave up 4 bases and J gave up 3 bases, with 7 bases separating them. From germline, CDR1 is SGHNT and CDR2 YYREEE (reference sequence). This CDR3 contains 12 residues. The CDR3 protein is CASSLEHYGYTF. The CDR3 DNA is TGTGCCAGCAGCCTAGAGCACTATGGCTACACCTTC.

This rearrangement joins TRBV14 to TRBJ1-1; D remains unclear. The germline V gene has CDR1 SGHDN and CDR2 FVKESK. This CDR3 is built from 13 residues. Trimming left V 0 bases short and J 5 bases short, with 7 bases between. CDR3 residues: CASSQDTGTEAFF. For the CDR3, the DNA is TGTGCCAGCAGCCAAGATACTGGGACTGAAGCTTTCTTT. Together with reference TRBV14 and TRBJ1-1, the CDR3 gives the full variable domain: EAGVTQFPSHSVIEKGQTVTLRCDPISGHDNLYWYRRVMGKEIKFLLHFVKESKQDESGMPNNRFLAERTGGTYSTLKVQPAELEDSGVYFCASSQDTGTEAFFGQGTRLTVV.

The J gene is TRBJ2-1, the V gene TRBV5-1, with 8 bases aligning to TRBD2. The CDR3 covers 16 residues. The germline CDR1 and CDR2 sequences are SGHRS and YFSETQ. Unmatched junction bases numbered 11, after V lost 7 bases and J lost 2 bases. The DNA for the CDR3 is TGCGCCAGCGGCCCCGGGGGGGCGGGAACCTACAATGAGCAGTTCTTC. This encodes CASGPGGAGTYNEQFF.

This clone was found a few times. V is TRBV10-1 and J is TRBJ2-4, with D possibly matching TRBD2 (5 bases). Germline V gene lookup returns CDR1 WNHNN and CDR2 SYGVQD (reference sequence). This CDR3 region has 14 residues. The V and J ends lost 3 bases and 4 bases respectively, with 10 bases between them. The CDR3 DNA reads TGCGCCAGCAGTGATGCGGGTCTAAAAAACATTCAGTACTTC. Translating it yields CASSDAGLKNIQYF.

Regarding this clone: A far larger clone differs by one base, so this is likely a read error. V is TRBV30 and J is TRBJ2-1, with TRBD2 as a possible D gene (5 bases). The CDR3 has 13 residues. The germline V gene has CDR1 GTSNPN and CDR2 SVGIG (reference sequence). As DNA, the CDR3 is TGTGCCGGGAGTGTGACTCACTACAATGAGCAGTTCTTC. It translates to CAGSVTHYNEQFF.